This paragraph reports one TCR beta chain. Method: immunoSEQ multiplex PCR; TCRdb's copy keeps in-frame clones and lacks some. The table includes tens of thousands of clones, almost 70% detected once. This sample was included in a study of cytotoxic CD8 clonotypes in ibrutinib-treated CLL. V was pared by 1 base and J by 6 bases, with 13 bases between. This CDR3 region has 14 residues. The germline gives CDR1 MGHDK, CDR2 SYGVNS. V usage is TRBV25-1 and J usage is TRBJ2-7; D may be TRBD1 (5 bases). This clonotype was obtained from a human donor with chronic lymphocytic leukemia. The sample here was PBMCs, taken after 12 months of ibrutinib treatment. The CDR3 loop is CASSELWQGSEQYF. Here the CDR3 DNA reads TGTGCCAGCAGTGAATTGTGGCAGGGAAGCGAGCAGTACTTC.